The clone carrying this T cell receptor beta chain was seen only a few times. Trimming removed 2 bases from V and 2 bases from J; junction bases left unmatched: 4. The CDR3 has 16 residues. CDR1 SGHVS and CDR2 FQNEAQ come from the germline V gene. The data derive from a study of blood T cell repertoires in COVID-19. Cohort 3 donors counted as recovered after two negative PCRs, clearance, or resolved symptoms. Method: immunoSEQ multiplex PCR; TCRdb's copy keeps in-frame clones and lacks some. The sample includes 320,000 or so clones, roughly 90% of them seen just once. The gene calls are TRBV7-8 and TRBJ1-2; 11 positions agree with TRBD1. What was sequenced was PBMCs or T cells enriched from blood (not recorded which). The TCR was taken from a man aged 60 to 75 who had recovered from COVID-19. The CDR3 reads CASSLLRDRGNYGYTF. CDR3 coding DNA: TGTGCCAGCAGCTTACTAAGGGACAGGGGGAACTATGGCTACACCTTC.